These 16 T cell receptor beta chains came from one sample sequenced in a study of T-cell reconstitution after alpha-beta-depleted transplantation in children. Preparation of the TCRbeta library was carried out with unique molecular identifiers. TCRdb redid the calling of the PCR reads with MiXCR, one entry per CDR3 protein. Of around 580,000 distinct CDR3 sequences listed, approximately 22% are singletons. The sequenced sample was PBMCs, mostly from graft donor cells, obtained 360 days after TCRalphabeta/CD19-depleted stem cell transplant. Receptor source: a boy in the first two years of life who had a stem cell transplant for acute myeloid leukemia, so the T cells may come from the graft donor.

This clonotype was seen a handful of times. The chain links TRBV6-5 to TRBJ2-7, with D possibly called TRBD1 or TRBD2 (5 bases each). The V and J ends lost 2 bases and 3 bases respectively, with 14 bases between them. The CDR3 is 15 residues long. Germline V gene lookup returns CDR1 MNHEY and CDR2 SVGAGI. The CDR3 region is CASSYPGTGRYEQYF. The CDR3 DNA sequence: TGTGCCAGCAGTTACCCCGGAACGGGGCGCTACGAGCAGTACTTC.

In this sample, this clonotype turned up many times. The genes are TRBV11-2 and TRBJ2-7, with D perhaps TRBD1 (6 bases). The CDR3 totals 13 residues. Trimming removed 1 base at V and 3 bases at J, with 7 bases between. The germline V gene has CDR1 SGHAT and CDR2 FQNNGV. The CDR3 loop is CASSLVRGYEQYV. Here the CDR3 DNA reads TGTGCCAGCAGCTTAGTCAGGGGCTACGAGCAGTACGTC.

This clonotype was observed many times. V usage is TRBV12-3 or TRBV12-4 and J usage is TRBJ1-5, with 7 bases fitting TRBD1. Unmatched junction bases numbered 11, after V lost 6 bases and J lost 3 bases. The CDR3 sequence is 16 residues long. The CDR3 is CASSARQGALNQPQHF. DNA of the CDR3: TGTGCCAGCAGCGCAAGACAGGGAGCGCTCAATCAGCCCCAGCATTTT.

The chain links TRBV7-9 to TRBJ2-1; D tentatively fits TRBD1 or TRBD2 (5 bases each). V lost 3 bases and J 3 bases, leaving 15 bases between the germline ends. Germline V gene lookup returns CDR1 SEHNR and CDR2 FQNEAQ (reference sequence). The CDR3 length is 16 residues. CDR3 nucleotide sequence: TGTGCCAGCAGCTTCCCGGGACCGCGGATCTACAATGAGCAGTTCTTC. Its translation: CASSFPGPRIYNEQFF.

This clonotype was seen a single time. The J gene is TRBJ1-4, the V gene TRBV5-1, with TRBD1 as a possible D gene (5 bases). From germline, CDR1 is SGHRS and CDR2 YFSETQ. Deletions cut 4 bases from V and 10 bases from J, with 11 bases between. The CDR3 runs to 12 residues. The CDR3 DNA reads as TGCGCCAGCAGCACGCCGGGGGGAAAACTGTTTTTT. This gives the protein CASSTPGGKLFF.

The rearrangement uses TRBV29-1 and TRBJ2-5; 7 nucleotides line up with TRBD2. The CDR3 is 14 residues long. CDR1 is SQVTM, CDR2 ANQGSEA, per germline. The junction had 3 bases not matched to a gene; V was cut back by 1 base and J by 1 base. CDR3 amino acids: CSVEVGGGQETQYF. The CDR3 DNA is TGCAGCGTTGAAGTGGGCGGGGGCCAAGAGACCCAGTACTTC.

This clonotype was found a few times. The chain uses TRBV6-5 and TRBJ2-5; maybe TRBD2 (6 bases). Germline lookup yields CDR1 MNHEY and CDR2 SVGAGI. Trimming stripped 3 bases from V and 5 bases from J, with 13 bases between. This CDR3 comprises 14 residues. This CDR3 is CASSYNGGTETQYF. CDR3 bases: TGTGCCAGCAGTTATAATGGAGGGACGGAGACCCAGTACTTC.

This clonotype has ten or more counts. J is TRBJ2-7 and V is TRBV20-1; 8 positions match TRBD1. Germline V gives CDR1 DFQATT, CDR2 SNEGSKA (reference sequence). The CDR3 is 12 amino acids. V was clipped by 6 bases and J by 4 bases; unmatched bases: 5. For the CDR3, the DNA is TGCAGTGCAGGGACAGGCACGTACGAGCAGTACTTC. Protein sequence: CSAGTGTYEQYF.

This clonotype was seen many times. CDR3 coding DNA: TGTGCCAGCAGTCGGGACACCACCGAGGCCCAGTACTTC. It yields the protein CASSRDTTEAQYF. The J gene is TRBJ2-5, the V gene TRBV5-8; possible D gene TRBD1, 6 bases. Germline CDR1 reads SGHTS; CDR2 reads YDEGEE. Trimming took 5 bases from V and 9 from J, leaving 17 bases between them. The CDR3 runs 13 residues.

The DNA for the CDR3 is TGTGCCAGCAGCTTACCCGGGACGCTCCCTCGGAATCAGCCCCAGCATTTT. Protein sequence: CASSLPGTLPRNQPQHF. The chain is built from TRBV9 and TRBJ1-5; D perhaps matches TRBD1 (5 bases). The ends were cut back, 4 bases at V and 4 bases at J, with 21 bases in the middle. Per the germline V gene, CDR1 is SGDLS and CDR2 is YYNGEE. The CDR3 totals 17 residues.

The chain carries TRBV5-1 and TRBJ2-7, with D unclear. Trimming removed 0 bases at V and 12 bases at J, with 22 bases between. CDR1 SGHRS and CDR2 YFSETQ come from the germline V gene. CDR3 length equals 15 residues. CDR3 bases: TGCGCCAGCAGCTTGGAGATGCAGACTGCCCCTCGGACGTACTTC. Protein sequence: CASSLEMQTAPRTYF. Drawing the rest from reference TRBV5-1 and TRBJ2-7, the complete variable domain is KAGVTQTPRYLIKTRGQQVTLSCSPISGHRSVSWYQQTPGQGLQFLFEYFSETQRNKGNFPGRFSGRQFSNSRSEMNVSTLELGDSALYLCASSLEMQTAPRTYFGPGTRLTVT.

There are a few counts of this clonotype. V usage is TRBV7-7 and J usage is TRBJ2-7; 8 nucleotides agree with TRBD1. The germline V gene encodes CDR1 SSHAT and CDR2 FNYEAQ (reference sequence). The CDR3 has 13 residues. Trimming cost V 5 bases and J 6 bases; bases outside gene matches: 6. The CDR3 DNA is TGTGCCAGCAGCGACAGGGGTCGGTCCGAGCAGTACTTC. This sequence encodes CASSDRGRSEQYF.

This clonotype was counted a few times. V usage is TRBV10-3 and J usage is TRBJ2-3; 12 bases agree with TRBD2. Germline CDR1 and CDR2: ENHRY and SYGVKD. The CDR3 is 17 residues long. Losses at the gene ends were 4 bases for V and 1 base for J; bases not matched to a gene: 6. The CDR3 region has the DNA TGTGCCATCAGTGGCCTAGCGGGGGGGCTAGGCACAGATACGCAGTATTTT. Translated, it gives CAISGLAGGLGTDTQYF.

V and J are TRBV21-1 and TRBJ1-3. TRBV21-1 is an annotated pseudogene. The CDR3 is 12 amino acids. Here the CDR3 DNA reads TGTGCCAGCAGCAAGGAAACCCACACCATATATTTT. Translated: CASSKETHTIYF.

The chain joins TRBV28 to TRBJ1-6; 8 bases map to TRBD1. The length of the CDR3 is 15 residues. Germline-derived CDR1 and CDR2 are MDHEN and SYDVKM. With V trimmed by 5 bases and J by 9 bases, 9 bases remained unmatched. The CDR3 spells CASSAPGGAGSPLHF. The CDR3 coding sequence is TGTGCCAGCAGTGCACCAGGGGGCGCGGGTTCACCCCTCCACTTT. Filled out from reference TRBV28 and TRBJ1-6, the complete variable domain reads DVKVTQSSRYLVKRTGEKVFLECVQDMDHENMFWYRQDPGLGLRLIYFSYDVKMKEKGDIPEGYSVSREKKERFSLILESASTNQTSMYLCASSAPGGAGSPLHFGNGTRLTVT.

This chain uses TRBV6-1 with TRBJ2-7; TRBD2 agrees at 9 bases. The junction had 6 bases not matched to a gene; V was cut back by 4 bases and J by 2 bases. There are 15 residues in the CDR3. Germline V gives CDR1 MNHNS, CDR2 SASEGT. The CDR3: CASSGGGAWAYEQYV. The DNA for the CDR3 is TGTGCCAGCAGTGGCGGGGGGGCATGGGCCTACGAGCAGTACGTC.